This T cell receptor (beta chain) was observed in a study of blood T cell repertoires in COVID-19. Assay used: immunoSEQ multiplex PCR; TCRdb lists only in-frame clones, some missing. This table has fewer than 200,000 clones, roughly 93% appearing once. Enrollment of patients from Seattle took place during active infection, with longitudinal follow-up. The sequence was obtained from a man between 18 and 29 years old with COVID-19, enrolled during active disease. Source material: peripheral blood.

The CDR3 bases are TGTGCCAGCAGCTTGGGAAGGGCGGGCGCCGGGCCTTTCTTT. It is translated as CASSLGRAGAGPFF. V and J are TRBV5-6 and TRBJ1-1; D gene unclear. The CDR3 length is 14 residues. The V and J ends lost 0 bases and 12 bases respectively, with 18 bases between them. Germline CDR1 reads SGHDT; CDR2 reads YYEEEE. The variable domain in full, with the rest retrieved from reference TRBV5-6 and TRBJ1-1, is DAGVTQSPTHLIKTRGQQVTLRCSPKSGHDTVSWYQQALGQGPQFIFQYYEEEERQRGNFPDRFSGHQFPNYSSELNVNALLLGDSALYLCASSLGRAGAGPFFGQGTRLTVV.